This T cell receptor (beta chain) is drawn from a study of cytomegalovirus exposure and HLA in healthy donors. It was with 60 Vbeta and 13 Jbeta primers that the PCR ran. Repertoires were generated with immunoSEQ multiplex PCR, while TCRdb's copy carries only in-frame clones and drops some. The sample lists about 60,000 clones, about four fifths occurring once. The CDR3 sequence is 13 residues long. With 2 bases removed from V and 1 base from J, the gap between germline ends came to 5 bases. From germline, CDR1 is MNHNS and CDR2 SASEGT. In its sample, this clone was seen a few times. What was sequenced was PBMCs. This sequence was found in a woman in her twenties or thirties in good health and CMV-seronegative. This sequence joins TRBV6-1 and TRBJ1-1; D is undetermined. The CDR3 sequence is CASSEQKNTEAFF. Here the CDR3 DNA reads TGTGCCAGCAGTGAACAGAAGAACACTGAAGCTTTCTTT.